The 24 T cell receptor beta chains presented below share a single source sample, sequenced in a study of shared clonotypes between healthy human individuals. Generated by immunoSEQ multiplex PCR, the TCRdb table keeps only in-frame clones and is missing some. In the table there are about 2.4 million clones, approximately 94% of which are singletons. The specimen was naive CD4+ T cells from PBMCs. Subset indicated: CD45RA+ positively selected. Receptors originate from a man in his late teens or twenties in good health. Some clones in this sample may be carry-over from other donors' samples.

This chain uses TRBV7-2 with TRBJ2-1; 13 positions agree with TRBD2. The CDR3 extends over 17 amino acids. Germline CDR1 SGHTA, CDR2 FQGNSA. Trimming took 3 bases from V and 9 from J; bases not matched to a gene: 11. CDR3 sequence (DNA): TGTGCCAGCAGCTTCCGGGGACTAGCGGGAAGCAAGCCTGAGCAGTTCTTC. This codes for CASSFRGLAGSKPEQFF.

This clone appeared a few times. This chain uses TRBV19 with TRBJ1-1; no definite D call. Germline V gene lookup returns CDR1 LNHDA and CDR2 SQIVND (reference sequence). Deletions cut 6 bases from V and 5 bases from J, with 10 bases between. The CDR3 runs 12 residues. This CDR3 reads CASSQVRTEAFF. The CDR3 coding sequence is TGTGCCAGTAGCCAGGTGAGGACTGAAGCTTTCTTT.

J is TRBJ2-5 and V is TRBV28; TRBD2 matches 13 bases. CDR3 length equals 19 residues. CDR1 and CDR2 from the germline V gene are MDHEN and SYDVKM. V shed 5 bases, J shed 4 bases, and the junction held 16 bases outside the gene matches. The CDR3 DNA is TGTGCCAGCAGTGCACAGAGTGGGCTGGGACTAGCGGGAAGAGAGACCCAGTACTTC. This gives the protein CASSAQSGLGLAGRETQYF. The whole variable domain, remainder taken from reference TRBV28 and TRBJ2-5, is DVKVTQSSRYLVKRTGEKVFLECVQDMDHENMFWYRQDPGLGLRLIYFSYDVKMKEKGDIPEGYSVSREKKERFSLILESASTNQTSMYLCASSAQSGLGLAGRETQYFGPGTRLLVL.

The V and J genes are TRBV19 and TRBJ2-1; D gene uncertain. Germline CDR1 and CDR2: LNHDA and SQIVND (reference sequence). CDR3 length: 13 amino acids. Trimming took off 5 bases at V and 4 bases at J, with 9 bases between the two ends. The CDR3 loop reads CASSATAYNEQFF. The DNA for the CDR3 is TGTGCCAGTAGTGCGACTGCTTACAATGAGCAGTTCTTC.

The gene calls are TRBV11-3 and TRBJ2-1; D unclear. The V gene's germline CDR1 is SGHNT and CDR2 YENEEA. The CDR3 runs to 12 residues. Trimming cost V 0 bases and J 9 bases, with 6 bases left between them. CDR3 loop: CASSLDQSEQFF. The CDR3, as DNA: TGTGCCAGCAGCTTAGATCAATCTGAGCAGTTCTTC.

As DNA, the CDR3 is TGTGCCAGCAGCGTGGTTATGGGGGCCCAGTACTTC. This sequence encodes CASSVVMGAQYF. The chain recombines TRBV9 with TRBJ2-5; D possibly uses TRBD1 or TRBD2 (5 bases each). Germline V gives CDR1 SGDLS, CDR2 YYNGEE. Trimming took off 2 bases at V and 9 bases at J, with 11 bases between the two ends. This CDR3 region has 12 residues.

The chain links TRBV28 to TRBJ1-2; 10 bases are shared with TRBD1. The CDR3 contains 19 residues. With 6 bases clipped from V and 0 bases from J, the junction kept 16 bases outside the gene matches. Germline CDR1 reads MDHEN; CDR2 reads SYDVKM. In DNA, the CDR3 is TGTGCCAGCAGACCGTTATTCGGGACAGGGGCTCCAACTAACTATGGCTACACCTTC. Translating gives CASRPLFGTGAPTNYGYTF.

This chain joins TRBV5-4 and TRBJ2-7; 9 nucleotides line up with TRBD2. Losses at the gene ends were 4 bases for V and 6 bases for J; bases not matched to a gene: 11. Germline assignment: CDR1 SGHNT and CDR2 YYREEE (reference sequence). The CDR3 runs 15 residues. The CDR3 reads CASSVTSGVESEQYF. The CDR3 bases are TGTGCCAGCAGCGTGACTAGCGGAGTAGAGAGCGAGCAGTACTTC. Full variable domain (remainder filled in from reference TRBV5-4 and TRBJ2-7): ETGVTQSPTHLIKTRGQQVTLRCSSQSGHNTVSWYQQALGQGPQFIFQYYREEENGRGNFPPRFSGLQFPNYSSELNVNALELDDSALYLCASSVTSGVESEQYFGPGTRLTVT.

This sequence joins TRBV15 and TRBJ1-1, with 7 bases that match TRBD1. Germline CDR1 and CDR2: LNHNV and YYDKDF (reference sequence). The length of the CDR3 is 18 residues. V trimming: 0 bases; J trimming: 7 bases; junction bases outside the gene matches: 17. The CDR3 loop reads CATSRDRGPGKSVGEAFF. The CDR3, as DNA: TGTGCCACCAGCAGAGATAGGGGGCCAGGGAAAAGCGTGGGTGAAGCTTTCTTT. Using reference TRBV15 and TRBJ1-1 for the parts outside the CDR3, the full variable domain is DAMVIQNPRYQVTQFGKPVTLSCSQTLNHNVMYWYQQKSSQAPKLLFHYYDKDFNNEADTPDNFQSRRPNTSFCFLDIRSPGLGDTAMYLCATSRDRGPGKSVGEAFFGQGTRLTVV.

As to this clone: Other DNA sequences in the sample encode the same CDR3. The chain has TRBV6-6 and TRBJ2-1; D might be TRBD2 (5 bases). The CDR3 covers 13 residues. Trimming pared 0 bases from V and 5 bases from J, leaving 5 bases between. Germline CDR1 and CDR2: MNHNY and SVGAGI (reference sequence). CDR3 loop: CASSYSRDNEQFF. The CDR3 nucleotides read TGTGCCAGCAGTTACTCGAGGGACAATGAGCAGTTCTTC.

The chain carries TRBV11-2 and TRBJ2-1; 8 bases match TRBD2. V shed 5 bases and J 5 bases; nucleotides not matched to a gene: 8. The CDR3 contains 15 residues. Per the germline V gene, CDR1 is SGHAT and CDR2 is FQNNGV. CDR3 protein: CASSRLAGRDNEQFF. As DNA, the CDR3 is TGTGCCAGCAGCCGCCTAGCGGGTCGCGACAATGAGCAGTTCTTC.

V and J are TRBV7-9 and TRBJ1-6; D possibly corresponds to TRBD1 (5 bases). This CDR3 region has 13 residues. V was cut by 5 bases and J by 10 bases, with 12 bases left in between. Germline-derived CDR1 and CDR2 are SEHNR and FQNEAQ (reference sequence). CDR3 in DNA: TGTGCCAGCAGCACGGGACTGGGGTCACCCCTCCACTTT. The encoded protein is CASSTGLGSPLHF.

The chain carries TRBV4-3 and TRBJ2-2; the D call may be TRBD1 or TRBD2 (5 bases each). The CDR3 is made up of 16 amino acids. V lost 1 base and J lost 3, with 12 bases in between. Germline assignment: CDR1 LGHNA and CDR2 YSLEER. The chain's CDR3 is CASSQAPGTYTGELFF. The CDR3 bases are TGCGCCAGCAGCCAAGCCCCGGGGACCTACACCGGGGAGCTGTTTTTT.

The gene calls are TRBV5-1 and TRBJ2-4; no firm D call. The CDR3 is made up of 16 amino acids. The germline V gene has CDR1 SGHRS and CDR2 YFSETQ. The germline V and J ends were trimmed by 0 bases and 0 bases, with 10 bases remaining between them. CDR3 bases: TGCGCCAGCAGCTTGGGGCTGGGATTAGCCAAAAACATTCAGTACTTC. Its protein is CASSLGLGLAKNIQYF.

This chain connects TRBV5-4 to TRBJ2-7; the D gene is possibly TRBD2 (5 bases). The V end lost 2 bases, the J end lost 6 bases, and 9 bases lay between the germline ends. CDR1 is SGHNT and CDR2 is YYREEE in the germline V gene (reference sequence). There are 12 residues in the CDR3. CDR3 residues: CASSLVATEQYF. CDR3 nucleotides: TGTGCCAGCAGCTTAGTAGCGACCGAGCAGTACTTC.

The genes are TRBV25-1 and TRBJ1-5; D remains unclear. V shed 4 bases and J shed 3 bases, with 7 bases lying between them. This CDR3 is built from 13 residues. CDR1 MGHDK and CDR2 SYGVNS come from the germline V gene. Here the CDR3 reads CASSAGYNQPQHF. CDR3 bases: TGTGCCAGCAGTGCGGGGTACAATCAGCCCCAGCATTTT.

This clone is a singleton in its sample. This sequence joins TRBV7-6 and TRBJ2-3; TRBD2 matches 7 bases. Germline CDR1 is SGHVS and CDR2 is FNYEAQ. This CDR3 region has 19 residues. The trim removed 1 base at V and 4 bases at J, leaving 17 bases unmatched. CDR3 in DNA: TGTGCCAGCAGCTTAGTTTTGGCGGGAGTGAAGGTAGATTCAGATACGCAGTATTTT. This gives the protein CASSLVLAGVKVDSDTQYF.

In the case of this clone: Distinct nucleotide sequences in the sample also encode this CDR3. The V and J genes are TRBV18 and TRBJ2-1, with 9 bases that match TRBD2. Germline values: CDR1 KGHSH, CDR2 LQKENI. This CDR3 region has 17 residues. Trimming removed 3 bases from V and 0 bases from J; junction bases left unmatched: 6. The CDR3 loop reads CASSPLLAGGSYNEQFF. The CDR3 nucleotides are TGTGCCAGCTCACCCCTACTAGCGGGCGGCTCCTACAATGAGCAGTTCTTC.

V and J are TRBV5-4 and TRBJ2-5, with 13 bases that match TRBD2. CDR1 SGHNT and CDR2 YYREEE come from the germline V gene (reference sequence). This CDR3 contains 16 residues. V was clipped by 3 bases and J by 1 base; unmatched bases: 3. For the CDR3, the DNA is TGTGCCAGCAGCTCCCGACTAGCGGGAGGCCAAGAGACCCAGTACTTC. Translated, it gives CASSSRLAGGQETQYF.

J is TRBJ2-7 and V is TRBV28; the match to TRBD1 covers 8 bases. Unmatched junction bases numbered 4, after V lost 3 bases and J lost 0 bases. Germline CDR1 and CDR2: MDHEN and SYDVKM. The CDR3 has 15 amino acids. Here the CDR3 DNA reads TGTGCCAGCAGTTTCGTGACAGGGGACTCCTACGAGCAGTACTTC. It yields the protein CASSFVTGDSYEQYF. The variable domain in full, with the rest retrieved from reference TRBV28 and TRBJ2-7, is DVKVTQSSRYLVKRTGEKVFLECVQDMDHENMFWYRQDPGLGLRLIYFSYDVKMKEKGDIPEGYSVSREKKERFSLILESASTNQTSMYLCASSFVTGDSYEQYFGPGTRLTVT.

The chain employs TRBV11-1 and TRBJ2-7; TRBD2 might be the D (6 bases). V was clipped by 3 bases and J by 3 bases, with 18 bases between them. Germline values: CDR1 SGHAT, CDR2 FQDESV (reference sequence). CDR3 length equals 16 residues. The CDR3 region is CASSFDPLGSGYEQYF. DNA for the CDR3: TGTGCCAGCAGCTTCGACCCCCTCGGTAGCGGCTACGAGCAGTACTTC.

The J gene is TRBJ2-1, the V gene TRBV7-9, with D tentatively TRBD2 (6 bases). The V gene's germline CDR1 is SEHNR and CDR2 FQNEAQ (reference sequence). This CDR3 comprises 15 residues. Trimming removed 2 bases from V and 2 bases from J, with 10 bases in between. Here the CDR3 reads CASSLTAGTYNEQFF. As DNA, the CDR3 is TGTGCCAGCAGCTTAACGGCGGGAACCTACAATGAGCAGTTCTTC.

The chain carries TRBV28 and TRBJ1-3; D is undetermined. Trimming stripped 8 bases from V and 0 bases from J, with 11 bases between. The CDR3 extends over 14 amino acids. Germline V gene lookup returns CDR1 MDHEN and CDR2 SYDVKM. The CDR3 loop is CASSTFDSGNTIYF. The CDR3 bases are TGTGCCAGCTCGACCTTTGACTCTGGAAACACCATATATTTT. Together with reference TRBV28 and TRBJ1-3, the CDR3 gives the full variable domain: DVKVTQSSRYLVKRTGEKVFLECVQDMDHENMFWYRQDPGLGLRLIYFSYDVKMKEKGDIPEGYSVSREKKERFSLILESASTNQTSMYLCASSTFDSGNTIYFGEGSWLTVV.

This clone occurred once. J is TRBJ1-5 and V is TRBV6-5, with TRBD1 as a possible D gene (5 bases). Germline CDR1 MNHEY, CDR2 SVGAGI. CDR3 size: 15 residues. V lost 6 bases to trimming and J lost 4 bases, with 16 bases between them. DNA for the CDR3: TGTGCCAGCAGGCCGGGACGGAGTAATAATCAGCCCCAGCATTTT. Translation gives CASRPGRSNNQPQHF.